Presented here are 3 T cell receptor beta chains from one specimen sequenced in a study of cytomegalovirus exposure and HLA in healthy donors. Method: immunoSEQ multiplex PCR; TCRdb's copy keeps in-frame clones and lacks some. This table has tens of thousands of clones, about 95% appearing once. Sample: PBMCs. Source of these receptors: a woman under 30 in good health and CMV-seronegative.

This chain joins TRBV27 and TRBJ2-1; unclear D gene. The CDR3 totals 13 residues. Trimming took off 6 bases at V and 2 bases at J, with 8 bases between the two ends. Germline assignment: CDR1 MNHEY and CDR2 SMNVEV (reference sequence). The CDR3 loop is CASSLVPYNEQFF. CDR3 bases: TGTGCCAGCAGCCTTGTCCCCTACAATGAGCAGTTCTTC.

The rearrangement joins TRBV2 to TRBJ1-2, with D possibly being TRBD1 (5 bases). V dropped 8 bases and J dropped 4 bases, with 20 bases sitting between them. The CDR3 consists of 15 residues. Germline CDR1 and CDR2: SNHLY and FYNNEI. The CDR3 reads CASSKGETDIYGYTF. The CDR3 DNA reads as TGTGCCAGCTCGAAGGGCGAGACAGATATCTATGGCTACACCTTC.

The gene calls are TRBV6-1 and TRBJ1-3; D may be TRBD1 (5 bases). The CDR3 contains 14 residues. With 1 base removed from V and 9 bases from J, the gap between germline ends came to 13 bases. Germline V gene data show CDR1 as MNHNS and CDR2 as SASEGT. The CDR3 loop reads CASSEDRGSTTIYF. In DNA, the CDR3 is TGTGCCAGCAGTGAAGATCGGGGGAGTACCACCATATATTTT.